This entry lists 20 T cell receptor beta chains sequenced from one sample in a study of blood T cell repertoires in COVID-19. Measured with immunoSEQ multiplex PCR; TCRdb has only the in-frame clones, and not every one. Counted here are about 20,000 clones, about 91% occurring once; the ten biggest clones make up roughly 7.3%. The sequencing input was peripheral blood. The receptors stem from a man between 65 and 85 years old with active COVID-19.

The chain uses TRBV19 and TRBJ1-1; D possibly corresponds to TRBD1 (6 bases). In germline, CDR1 is LNHDA, CDR2 SQIVND (reference sequence). This CDR3 is 11 amino acids long. The ends were cut back, 9 bases at V and 5 bases at J, with 10 bases in the middle. The CDR3 loop is CASTGYTEAFF. CDR3 nucleotide sequence: TGTGCCAGCACAGGGTATACTGAAGCTTTCTTT.

This chain uses TRBV4-1 with TRBJ2-1; 14 bases align to TRBD2. Trimming at V came to 1 base and at J to 4 bases, leaving 0 bases not matched to a gene. CDR1 and CDR2 from the germline V gene are MGHRA and YSYEKL. This CDR3 is built from 16 residues. The CDR3: CASSQGTSGGYNEQFF. CDR3 sequence (DNA): TGCGCCAGCAGCCAAGGGACTAGCGGGGGGTACAATGAGCAGTTCTTC.

V and J are TRBV28 and TRBJ1-5; D is undetermined. The germline V gene encodes CDR1 MDHEN and CDR2 SYDVKM. This CDR3 region has 14 residues. V was pared by 7 bases and J by 4 bases, with 14 bases between. The CDR3: CASTSTRWNQPQHF. CDR3 nucleotides: TGTGCCAGCACCTCAACTCGGTGGAATCAGCCCCAGCATTTT.

This clone turned up a few times. This chain links TRBV2 with TRBJ2-7, with D possibly matching TRBD2 (5 bases). Germline V gives CDR1 SNHLY, CDR2 FYNNEI. Trimming stripped 6 bases from V and 4 bases from J, with 16 bases between. This CDR3 spans 14 amino acids. The DNA of the CDR3 is TGTGCCAGCAGGCCGGGATTGGTGACGTACGAGCAGTACTTC. Translated, it gives CASRPGLVTYEQYF.

This rearrangement joins TRBV18 to TRBJ1-1; 10 bases are shared with TRBD1. V shed 3 bases, J shed 3 bases, and the junction held 4 bases outside the gene matches. The CDR3 consists of 15 residues. CDR1 and CDR2 (germline): KGHSH, LQKENI. CDR3 loop: CASSPQTGGHTEAFF. As DNA, the CDR3 is TGTGCCAGCTCACCCCAGACAGGGGGCCACACTGAAGCTTTCTTT.

The chain carries TRBV6-2 or TRBV6-3 and TRBJ2-7; 8 bases match TRBD1. This CDR3 is 14 amino acids long. Trimming removed 4 bases from V and 6 bases from J; junction bases left unmatched: 8. CDR1 is MNHEY and CDR2 is SVGEGT in the germline V gene. CDR3 loop: CASSSGSGGLEQYF. Written as DNA, the CDR3 is TGTGCCAGCAGTTCCGGGTCAGGGGGCCTCGAGCAGTACTTC.

The V and J genes are TRBV7-9 and TRBJ2-7; 8 bases are shared with TRBD1. CDR1 and CDR2 (germline): SEHNR, FQNEAQ (reference sequence). V shed 2 bases and J 5 bases; nucleotides not matched to a gene: 5. The length of the CDR3 is 14 residues. The CDR3 sequence: CASSLTQGDNEQYF. The CDR3 nucleotides are TGTGCCAGCAGCTTAACACAGGGGGACAACGAGCAGTACTTC.

This clone showed up just once. This chain uses TRBV2 with TRBJ2-7, with TRBD1 identical over 9 bases. In germline, CDR1 is SNHLY, CDR2 FYNNEI. Unmatched junction bases numbered 10, after V lost 7 bases and J lost 6 bases. CDR3 length: 14 amino acids. CDR3 in amino acids: CASNTGGLGSEQYF. The DNA for the CDR3 is TGTGCCAGCAATACAGGGGGCCTGGGGTCCGAGCAGTACTTC.

The V and J genes are TRBV27 and TRBJ2-1; a possible D gene is TRBD1 (6 bases). V lost 3 bases to trimming and J lost 8 bases, with 11 bases between them. CDR1 and CDR2 (germline): MNHEY, SMNVEV (reference sequence). The CDR3 totals 13 residues. The CDR3 bases are TGTGCCAGCAGTTTTCACAGGGTCGATGAGCAGTTCTTC. This gives the protein CASSFHRVDEQFF.

The chain links TRBV6-5 to TRBJ1-2, with D uncertain. This CDR3 contains 14 residues. CDR1 MNHEY and CDR2 SVGAGI come from the germline V gene. The V gene lost 6 bases and the J gene lost 8 bases, with 19 bases spanning the gap. CDR3 sequence (DNA): TGTGCCAGCAGAGATACGACATACCCTAAGGGCTACACCTTC. Its protein is CASRDTTYPKGYTF.

This clone was recorded only once. The chain employs TRBV11-2 and TRBJ2-7; 7 bases map to TRBD1. Trimming at V came to 1 base and at J to 2 bases, leaving 5 bases not matched to a gene. The CDR3 contains 15 residues. CDR1 is SGHAT and CDR2 is FQNNGV in the germline V gene. This chain's CDR3 is CASSLARQGAYEQYF. The CDR3, as DNA: TGTGCCAGCAGCTTAGCCCGACAGGGCGCCTACGAGCAGTACTTC.

The rearrangement joins TRBV7-9 to TRBJ1-6; D is unresolved. CDR3 length: 12 amino acids. Germline loops: CDR1 SEHNR, CDR2 FQNEAQ (reference sequence). V lost 2 bases to trimming and J lost 8 bases, with 4 bases between them. The CDR3 DNA reads TGTGCCAGCAGCTTAAACTATTCACCCCTCCACTTT. Translation: CASSLNYSPLHF.

The genes are TRBV6-6 and TRBJ2-7; 7 bases agree with TRBD1. Trimming removed 4 bases from V and 1 base from J; junction bases left unmatched: 7. From germline, CDR1 is MNHNY and CDR2 SVGAGI (reference sequence). The CDR3 spans 15 residues. This chain's CDR3 is CASSLGTATSYEQYF. The CDR3 bases are TGTGCCAGCAGTTTGGGGACAGCCACTTCCTACGAGCAGTACTTC.

This clone showed up just once. V and J are TRBV4-1 and TRBJ1-1; 11 nucleotides line up with TRBD1. The V gene end was trimmed by 0 bases and the J gene end by 8 bases; junction bases not matched to a gene: 5. CDR3 length: 15 residues. Germline V gene data show CDR1 as MGHRA and CDR2 as YSYEKL. CDR3 DNA sequence: TGCGCCAGCAGCCAAGAAAGGACAGGGGGCCGGGAAGCTTTCTTT. It codes for CASSQERTGGREAFF.

This chain links TRBV4-2 with TRBJ2-6, with TRBD2 as a possible D gene (6 bases). With 1 base removed from V and 0 bases from J, the gap between germline ends came to 13 bases. CDR1 and CDR2 from the germline V gene are LGHNA and YNFKEQ. The CDR3 runs 18 residues. CDR3 nucleotide sequence: TGTGCCAGCAGCCAAGCGGGAGTGATCTACTCTGGGGCCAACGTCCTGACTTTC. Translation: CASSQAGVIYSGANVLTF.

The J gene is TRBJ2-1, the V gene TRBV5-1; 11 bases line up with TRBD2. Germline CDR1 SGHRS, CDR2 YFSETQ. V dropped 3 bases and J dropped 9; count of bases not matched to a gene: 14. The CDR3 spans 17 residues. CDR3 nucleotides: TGCGCCAGCAGCTCTGCGTCGGTAGCGGGGGGGCGTGGTGAGCAGTTCTTC. Protein product: CASSSASVAGGRGEQFF. Together with reference TRBV5-1 and TRBJ2-1, the CDR3 gives the full variable domain: KAGVTQTPRYLIKTRGQQVTLSCSPISGHRSVSWYQQTPGQGLQFLFEYFSETQRNKGNFPGRFSGRQFSNSRSEMNVSTLELGDSALYLCASSSASVAGGRGEQFFGPGTRLTVL.

V gene TRBV24-1 combines with J gene TRBJ2-5, with 9 bases matching TRBD2. The CDR3 has 15 residues. Germline V gene lookup returns CDR1 KGHDR and CDR2 SFDVKD. V dropped 3 bases and J dropped 4; count of bases not matched to a gene: 5. CDR3 DNA sequence: TGTGCCACCAGTGATGGCGGGAGGGCCGGAGAGACCCAGTACTTC. It translates to CATSDGGRAGETQYF.

V gene TRBV20-1 combines with J gene TRBJ2-1, with a possible D match to TRBD2 (6 bases). This CDR3 comprises 13 residues. Germline V CDR1 and CDR2: DFQATT, SNEGSKA (reference sequence). The V and J ends lost 3 bases and 7 bases respectively, with 13 bases between them. This CDR3 is CSASSGSNNEQFF. CDR3 in DNA: TGCAGTGCTAGTTCCGGGAGTAATAATGAGCAGTTCTTC.

The chain has TRBV30 and TRBJ2-7, with 9 bases aligning to TRBD1. CDR1 is GTSNPN, CDR2 SVGIG, per germline (reference sequence). The CDR3 is 14 residues long. V shed 0 bases, J shed 1 base, and the junction held 1 base outside the gene matches. The CDR3 protein is CAWSVDRGSYEQYF. CDR3 nucleotide sequence: TGTGCCTGGAGTGTAGACAGGGGGTCCTACGAGCAGTACTTC.

The V call is TRBV11-2, the J call TRBJ2-3; 10 bases fit TRBD2. The CDR3 is 18 residues long. Germline CDR1 and CDR2: SGHAT and FQNNGV. J was trimmed by 3 bases and V by 7 bases; bases with no gene match: 16. DNA for the CDR3: TGTGCCAGCAACAACAAGATAGGTCTAGCGGGAGATACAGATACGCAGTATTTT. Residues: CASNNKIGLAGDTDTQYF.